These 32 T cell receptor beta chains were sequenced from one sample in a study of post-analysis software for immune sequencing data. General study points: A handful of TRBV segments were significantly more frequent in patients than in controls. TRBV5-6, TRBV5-1 and TRBV20-1 were among these segments.

Libraries were made from TCR beta cDNA, and they carried unique molecular identifiers. TCRdb independently ran MiXCR on the PCR reads; one entry per CDR3 protein. The sample shows 740,000 or so distinct CDR3 sequences, 53% of them seen only once. No antigen is known for these receptors. Sample: blood. Receptors originate from a girl aged 10-17 years with multiple sclerosis.

V usage is TRBV6-1 and J usage is TRBJ2-3; D possibly corresponds to TRBD1 (5 bases). Trimming stripped 7 bases from V and 1 base from J, with 21 bases between. Looked up from germline, CDR1 is MNHNS and CDR2 is SASEGT. This CDR3 spans 17 amino acids. CDR3 residues: CASKVVRQLGGTDTQYF. The CDR3 DNA reads as TGTGCCAGCAAAGTAGTGAGACAGTTGGGTGGCACAGATACGCAGTATTTT.

The rearrangement links TRBV25-1 to TRBJ2-7; D remains unclear. This CDR3 region has 13 residues. Germline V gives CDR1 MGHDK, CDR2 SYGVNS. The ends were cut back, 1 base at V and 5 bases at J, with 9 bases in the middle. CDR3 loop: CASSEFIIDEQYF. The CDR3, as DNA: TGTGCCAGCAGTGAATTCATTATAGACGAGCAGTACTTC.

This chain uses TRBV6-1 with TRBJ1-2, with TRBD1 matching 7 bases. The V gene end was trimmed by 6 bases and the J gene end by 2 bases; junction bases not matched to a gene: 9. The germline CDR1 and CDR2 sequences are MNHNS and SASEGT. The CDR3 runs to 15 residues. CDR3 protein: CASSNLGQTNYGYTF. For the CDR3, the DNA is TGTGCCAGCAGCAACTTGGGACAGACAAACTATGGCTACACCTTC.

This clonotype was recorded a few times. The CDR3 coding sequence is TGCAGCGTTACAGGGACTAGCGGTTTCTCTTCCTACGAGCAGTACTTC. Protein product: CSVTGTSGFSSYEQYF. This chain joins TRBV29-1 and TRBJ2-7, with 11 bases fitting TRBD2. V lost 5 bases, J lost 1 base, and 10 bases stayed unmatched. The CDR3 consists of 16 residues. The germline CDR1 and CDR2 sequences are SQVTM and ANQGSEA.

This sequence joins TRBV20-1 and TRBJ2-7; 7 bases map to TRBD1. The end of the DNA aligns better with TRBJ2-4, so the J call may be wrong. The CDR3 totals 14 residues. Germline-derived CDR1 and CDR2 are DFQATT and SNEGSKA (reference sequence). The CDR3 bases are TGCAGTGCTCCGCAGACAGGGTTTCGGGACATTCAGTACTTC. Amino acids: CSAPQTGFRDIQYF.

In this sample, this clonotype turned up a few times. The J gene is TRBJ1-2, the V gene TRBV6-5, with D perhaps matching TRBD1 (5 bases). V lost 0 bases to trimming and J lost 8 bases, with 10 bases between them. CDR1 is MNHEY, CDR2 SVGAGI, per germline. The CDR3 is 13 amino acids. Here the CDR3 reads CASSYSGGPGYTF. The CDR3 DNA is TGTGCCAGCAGTTACTCGGGGGGTCCCGGCTACACCTTC.

The CDR3 loop is CASSLPQIYYGYTF. The DNA of the CDR3 is TGTGCCAGCAGCTTACCACAAATATACTATGGCTACACCTTC. This sequence joins TRBV7-2 and TRBJ1-2; D call uncertain. The V end lost 2 bases, the J end lost 3 bases, and 10 bases lay between the germline ends. Germline V gene lookup returns CDR1 SGHTA and CDR2 FQGNSA. This CDR3 spans 14 amino acids. Combining the CDR3 with reference TRBV7-2 and TRBJ1-2 gives the whole variable domain GAGVSQSPSNKVTEKGKDVELRCDPISGHTALYWYRQSLGQGLEFLIYFQGNSAPDKSGLPSDRFSAERTGGSVSTLTIQRTQQEDSAVYLCASSLPQIYYGYTFGSGTRLTVV.

The V and J genes are TRBV6-1 and TRBJ2-4; 9 bases match TRBD2. The CDR3 loop spans 18 amino acids. V lost 2 bases, J lost 0 bases, and 8 bases stayed unmatched. Germline lookup yields CDR1 MNHNS and CDR2 SASEGT. The CDR3 nucleotides read TGTGCCAGCAGTGAATCCGCTAGCGGGATTATAGCCAAAAACATTCAGTACTTC. Protein: CASSESASGIIAKNIQYF.

This clonotype was found many times. CDR3 DNA: TGTGCCAGCTCACAGACGGGGAGCATTCAGGCCCTGAATTCACCCCTCCACTTT. Its protein product is CASSQTGSIQALNSPLHF. The chain carries TRBV18 and TRBJ1-6; D is undetermined. The CDR3 is 18 amino acids. Germline V gene lookup returns CDR1 KGHSH and CDR2 LQKENI. V was pared by 4 bases and J by 7 bases, with 23 bases between.

V is TRBV25-1 and J is TRBJ2-7, with 10 bases that match TRBD1. V dropped 4 bases and J dropped 9; count of bases not matched to a gene: 9. Germline V gives CDR1 MGHDK, CDR2 SYGVNS. CDR3 length equals 14 residues. The CDR3 DNA sequence: TGTGCCAGCAGTGGATGGGACAGGGGCATGGGGCAGTACTTC. Its protein product is CASSGWDRGMGQYF.

This clonotype was counted only a few times. This chain links TRBV6-6 with TRBJ2-7; 10 bases are shared with TRBD1. Germline V lookup: CDR1 MNHNY, CDR2 SVGAGI (reference sequence). CDR3 length equals 15 residues. With 2 bases clipped from V and 2 bases from J, the junction kept 3 bases outside the gene matches. The CDR3 reads CASSYGTGDTYEQYF. The CDR3 coding sequence is TGTGCCAGCAGTTACGGGACAGGGGATACCTACGAGCAGTACTTC.

This clonotype came up a few times. This chain links TRBV6-5 with TRBJ2-3; 10 bases are shared with TRBD2. The V gene end was trimmed by 6 bases and the J gene end by 6 bases; junction bases not matched to a gene: 12. Germline CDR1 and CDR2: MNHEY and SVGAGI. The length of the CDR3 is 16 residues. In nucleotides, the CDR3 is TGTGCCAGCAGGACCTTCCAAGCGGGAGGGACGGATACGCAGTATTTT. It specifies CASRTFQAGGTDTQYF.

The chain is built from TRBV12-5 and TRBJ2-6; no definite D call. The CDR3 loop spans 15 amino acids. Trimming removed 2 bases from V and 0 bases from J, with 5 bases in between. Per the germline V gene, CDR1 is LGHNT and CDR2 is FRNRAP. The CDR3 reads CASGLPNSGANVLTF. Written as DNA, the CDR3 is TGTGCTAGTGGTTTGCCGAACTCTGGGGCCAACGTCCTGACTTTC.

V is TRBV25-1 and J is TRBJ2-1, with 9 bases aligning to TRBD1. The J segment lost 7 bases and the V segment lost 1 base, leaving 17 bases of the junction unmatched. There are 19 residues in the CDR3. Germline V lookup: CDR1 MGHDK, CDR2 SYGVNS. CDR3 sequence (DNA): TGTGCCAGCAGTGAATCCGCCCCACGGGACAGGGCCGGTAGGAATGAGCAGTTCTTC. This encodes CASSESAPRDRAGRNEQFF.

This chain connects TRBV20-1 to TRBJ2-3, with D perhaps being TRBD1 or TRBD2 (5 bases each). CDR1 is DFQATT, CDR2 SNEGSKA, per germline (reference sequence). The length of the CDR3 is 15 residues. Trimming pared 0 bases from V and 2 bases from J, leaving 12 bases between. CDR3 coding DNA: TGCAGTGCTAGAGATCTTGGGGGATCCACAGATACGCAGTATTTT. It encodes CSARDLGGSTDTQYF.

The chain has TRBV5-1 and TRBJ2-3; D not resolved. CDR1 SGHRS and CDR2 YFSETQ come from the germline V gene. The CDR3 totals 15 residues. V lost 0 bases to trimming and J lost 1 base, with 9 bases between them. The CDR3 coding sequence is TGCGCCAGCAGCTTGGCCGCAGAGCGCACAGATACGCAGTATTTT. Protein sequence: CASSLAAERTDTQYF.

This clonotype was recorded a few times. V and J are TRBV20-1 and TRBJ2-3; the match to TRBD2 covers 13 bases. V shed 3 bases, J shed 2 bases, and the junction held 8 bases outside the gene matches. CDR3 length: 17 residues. Germline V CDR1 and CDR2: DFQATT, SNEGSKA (reference sequence). CDR3 nucleotide sequence: TGCAGTGCTAGGGGGCCGGGACTAGCGGGGAACACAGATACGCAGTATTTT. As protein: CSARGPGLAGNTDTQYF.

CDR3 protein: CASSLGRERSYEQYF. DNA for the CDR3: TGTGCCAGCAGCTTAGGAAGGGAGCGCTCCTACGAGCAGTACTTC. This chain joins TRBV11-2 and TRBJ2-4, with D possibly TRBD2 on 5 matching bases. The tail of the sequence fits TRBJ2-7 better, so the J call may be wrong. The CDR3 runs to 15 residues. Germline values: CDR1 SGHAT, CDR2 FQNNGV.

The chain couples TRBV20-1 to TRBJ1-2; 7 positions agree with TRBD1. This CDR3 has 12 residues. V dropped 4 bases and J dropped 7; count of bases not matched to a gene: 6. Per the germline V gene, CDR1 is DFQATT and CDR2 is SNEGSKA (reference sequence). The CDR3 bases are TGCAGTGCTAACACAGGGGCAGGTGGCTACACCTTC. Protein sequence: CSANTGAGGYTF.

The rearrangement joins TRBV2 to TRBJ2-7; the D gene is possibly TRBD2 (5 bases). The assigned J gene may be wrong: the sequence end matches TRBJ2-4 better. This CDR3 is built from 16 residues. The germline gives CDR1 SNHLY, CDR2 FYNNEI. The CDR3 DNA reads as TGTGCCAGCAGTGTTCTGGAGACGGGGTCCAAAAACATTCAGTACTTC. Its translation is CASSVLETGSKNIQYF.

A remark on this clonotype: An end of the junction does not agree with germline; a read error may underlie this. The rearrangement joins TRBV6-5 to TRBJ1-4; 7 nucleotides agree with TRBD1. Per germline, CDR1 MNHEY and CDR2 SVGAGI. This CDR3 region has 20 residues. CDR3 DNA sequence: TGTGCCAGCAGTTACTCGATCGGCTCAGGGACAGTGGCAACTAATGAAAAACTGTGTTTT. Protein sequence: CASSYSIGSGTVATNEKLCF.

V is TRBV25-1 and J is TRBJ2-7; maybe TRBD1 (5 bases). This CDR3 comprises 14 residues. Trimming stripped 5 bases from V and 1 base from J, with 12 bases between. Germline loops: CDR1 MGHDK, CDR2 SYGVNS. The CDR3 region is CASSIQARSYEQYF. The CDR3 nucleotides are TGTGCCAGCAGTATACAGGCCAGGTCCTACGAGCAGTACTTC.

In the case of this clonotype: A much larger clone lies a single base off, so this may be a read error. The chain is built from TRBV5-1 and TRBJ1-2, with a possible D match to TRBD1 (5 bases). CDR3 size: 15 residues. Germline V lookup: CDR1 SGHRS, CDR2 YFSETQ. CDR3 amino acids: CARSLSTTQRGGYTF. CDR3 nucleotide sequence: TGCGCCAGGAGCTTGTCCACCACGCAGAGGGGTGGCTACACCTTC.

The CDR3 protein is CASRTGTSLHEQYF. As DNA, the CDR3 is TGTGCCAGCAGGACCGGGACTAGCCTCCACGAGCAGTACTTC. The V call is TRBV7-2, the J call TRBJ2-7; 9 bases agree with TRBD2. The CDR3 loop spans 14 amino acids. The germline CDR1 and CDR2 sequences are SGHTA and FQGNSA. V shed 6 bases, J shed 5 bases, and the junction held 8 bases outside the gene matches.

This chain joins TRBV28 and TRBJ2-7; maybe TRBD1 (5 bases). The length of the CDR3 is 15 residues. V gave up 3 bases and J gave up 4 bases, with 16 bases separating them. Germline assignment: CDR1 MDHEN and CDR2 SYDVKM. The CDR3 sequence: CASSLARDSVYEQYF. CDR3 nucleotides: TGTGCCAGCAGTTTGGCGCGAGACAGTGTATACGAGCAGTACTTC.

The gene calls are TRBV5-1 and TRBJ2-4; D possibly corresponds to TRBD2 (6 bases). Germline loops: CDR1 SGHRS, CDR2 YFSETQ. Trimming left V 5 bases short and J 9 bases short, with 18 bases between. The CDR3 spans 14 residues. CDR3 residues: CASSPAPGRGIQYF. The CDR3 nucleotides are TGCGCCAGCAGTCCCGCTCCGGGGCGGGGCATTCAGTACTTC.

This clonotype was found a few times. The CDR3 bases are TGTGCCAGCAGCTTAGTAAGCGCTAGTCTCGATGAGCAGTTCTTC. Translated, it gives CASSLVSASLDEQFF. The chain links TRBV7-9 to TRBJ2-1, with D uncertain. Trimming pared 1 base from V and 8 bases from J, leaving 15 bases between. The germline V gene has CDR1 SEHNR and CDR2 FQNEAQ (reference sequence). The CDR3 runs 15 residues.

This clonotype was seen only once. V gene TRBV7-3 combines with J gene TRBJ2-7; a weak D match, TRBD2 (6 bases). V was pared by 2 bases and J by 6 bases, with 20 bases between. The CDR3 runs 16 residues. Germline V gives CDR1 SGHTA, CDR2 FQGTGA. The CDR3 bases are TGTGCCAGCAGCTTAGACAGAACTACGGGAGCTTCCGAGCAGTACTTC. As protein: CASSLDRTTGASEQYF. The whole variable domain, remainder taken from reference TRBV7-3 and TRBJ2-7, is GAGVSQTPSNKVTEKGKYVELRCDPISGHTALYWYRQSLGQGPEFLIYFQGTGAADDSGLPNDRFFAVRPEGSVSTLKIQRTERGDSAVYLCASSLDRTTGASEQYFGPGTRLTVT.

This CDR3 is CATSRASGVNEQFF. DNA of the CDR3: TGTGCCACCAGCAGAGCCAGCGGGGTCAATGAGCAGTTCTTC. This chain links TRBV15 with TRBJ2-1, with 7 bases lining up with TRBD2. Germline lookup yields CDR1 LNHNV and CDR2 YYDKDF (reference sequence). The CDR3 runs to 14 residues. Trimming took 1 base from V and 6 from J; bases not matched to a gene: 3.

The chain uses TRBV3-1 and TRBJ2-5; 12 bases are a match to TRBD2. The V gene's germline CDR1 is LGHDT and CDR2 YNNKEL (reference sequence). The CDR3 has 17 amino acids. The ends lost 2 bases at V and 3 bases at J; junction bases unmatched: 7. CDR3 amino acids: CASSQFLAGGIEETQYF. For the CDR3, the DNA is TGTGCCAGCAGCCAATTCCTAGCGGGGGGGATTGAAGAGACCCAGTACTTC.

The rearrangement joins TRBV7-2 to TRBJ2-6, with 8 bases matching TRBD2. V dropped 3 bases and J dropped 4; count of bases not matched to a gene: 8. This CDR3 is 17 amino acids long. CDR1 and CDR2 (germline): SGHTA, FQGNSA. Written as DNA, the CDR3 is TGTGCCAGCAGCTTGGATACGGGAGGGGGAGGGGCCAACGTCCTGACTTTC. This translates into CASSLDTGGGGANVLTF.

This clonotype was seen a few times. The V call is TRBV6-5, the J call TRBJ2-2, with 9 bases that match TRBD1. V gave up 0 bases and J gave up 4 bases; unmatched junction bases: 6. The CDR3 covers 17 residues. CDR1 is MNHEY and CDR2 is SVGAGI in the germline V gene. In DNA, the CDR3 is TGTGCCAGCAGTTACTCGAACTCGGGACAGGGCACCGGGGAGCTGTTTTTT. Its protein is CASSYSNSGQGTGELFF.